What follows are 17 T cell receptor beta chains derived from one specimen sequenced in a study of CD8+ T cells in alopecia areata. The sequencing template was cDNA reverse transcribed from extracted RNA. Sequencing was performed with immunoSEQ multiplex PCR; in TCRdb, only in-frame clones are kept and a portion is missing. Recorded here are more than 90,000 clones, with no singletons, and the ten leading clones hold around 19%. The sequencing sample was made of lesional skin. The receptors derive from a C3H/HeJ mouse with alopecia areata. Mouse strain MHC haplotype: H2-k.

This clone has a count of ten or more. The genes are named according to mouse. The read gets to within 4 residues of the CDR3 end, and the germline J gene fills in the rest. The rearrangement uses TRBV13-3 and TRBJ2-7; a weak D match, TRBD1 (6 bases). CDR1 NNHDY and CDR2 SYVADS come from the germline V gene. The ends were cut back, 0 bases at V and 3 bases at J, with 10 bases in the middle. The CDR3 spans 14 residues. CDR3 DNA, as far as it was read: TGTGCCAGCAGTGATGCAGACAGGAACTAT. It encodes CASSDADRNY. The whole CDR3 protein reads CASSDADRNYEQYF.

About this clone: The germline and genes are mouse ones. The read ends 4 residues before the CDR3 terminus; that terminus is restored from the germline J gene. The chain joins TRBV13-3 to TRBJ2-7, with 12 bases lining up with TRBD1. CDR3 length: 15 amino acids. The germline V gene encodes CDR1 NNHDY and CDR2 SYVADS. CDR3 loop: CASSGGQGAVYEQYF. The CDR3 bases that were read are TGTGCCAGCAGTGGGGGACAGGGGGCTGTGTAT.

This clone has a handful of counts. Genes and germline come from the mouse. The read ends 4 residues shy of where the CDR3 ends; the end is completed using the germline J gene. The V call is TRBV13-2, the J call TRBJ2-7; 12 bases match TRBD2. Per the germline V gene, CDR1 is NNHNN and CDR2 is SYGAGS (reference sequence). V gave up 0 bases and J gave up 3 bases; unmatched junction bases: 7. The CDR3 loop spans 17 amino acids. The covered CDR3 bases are TGTGCCAGCGGTGATGCTCCCGGGACTGGGGGGCGCTAT. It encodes CASGDAPGTGGRY. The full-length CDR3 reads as CASGDAPGTGGRYEQYF.

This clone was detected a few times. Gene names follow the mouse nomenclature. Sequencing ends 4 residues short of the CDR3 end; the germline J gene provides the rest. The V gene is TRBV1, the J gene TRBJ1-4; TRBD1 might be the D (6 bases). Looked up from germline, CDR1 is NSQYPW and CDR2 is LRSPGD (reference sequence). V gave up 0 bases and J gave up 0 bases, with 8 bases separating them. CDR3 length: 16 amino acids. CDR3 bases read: TGCACCTGCAGTGCAGAGGCAGGGGTTTCCAACGAA. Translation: CTCSAEAGVSNE. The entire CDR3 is CTCSAEAGVSNERLFF. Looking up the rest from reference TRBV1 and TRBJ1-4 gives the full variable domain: VTLLEQNPRWRLVPRGQAVNLRCILKNSQYPWMSWYQQDLQKQLQWLFTLRSPGDKEVKSLPGADYLATRVTDTELRLQVANMSQGRTLYCTCSAEAGVSNERLFFGHGTKLSVL.

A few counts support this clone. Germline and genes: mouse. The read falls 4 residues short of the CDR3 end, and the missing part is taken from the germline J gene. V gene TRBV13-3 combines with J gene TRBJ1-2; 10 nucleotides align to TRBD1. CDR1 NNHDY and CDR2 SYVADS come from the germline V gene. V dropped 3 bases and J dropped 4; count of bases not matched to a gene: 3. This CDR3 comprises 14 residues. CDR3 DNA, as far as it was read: TGTGCCAGCAGTGGGGACAGGGGAGTCTCC. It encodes CASSGDRGVS. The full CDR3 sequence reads CASSGDRGVSDYTF.

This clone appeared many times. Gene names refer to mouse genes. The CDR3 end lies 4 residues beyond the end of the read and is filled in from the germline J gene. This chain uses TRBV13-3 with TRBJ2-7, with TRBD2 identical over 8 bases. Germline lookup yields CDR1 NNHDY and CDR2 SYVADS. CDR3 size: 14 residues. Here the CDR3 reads CASSDDLGGYEQYF. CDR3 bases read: TGTGCCAGCAGTGATGATCTGGGGGGTTAT.

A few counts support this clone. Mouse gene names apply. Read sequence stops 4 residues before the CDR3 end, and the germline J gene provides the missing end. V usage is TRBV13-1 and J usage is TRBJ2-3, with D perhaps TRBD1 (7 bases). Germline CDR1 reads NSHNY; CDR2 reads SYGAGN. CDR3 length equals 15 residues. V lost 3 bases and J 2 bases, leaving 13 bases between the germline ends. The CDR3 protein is CASSARGRNAETLYF. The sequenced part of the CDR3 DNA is TGTGCCAGCAGTGCGAGGGGGCGGAATGCAGAA.

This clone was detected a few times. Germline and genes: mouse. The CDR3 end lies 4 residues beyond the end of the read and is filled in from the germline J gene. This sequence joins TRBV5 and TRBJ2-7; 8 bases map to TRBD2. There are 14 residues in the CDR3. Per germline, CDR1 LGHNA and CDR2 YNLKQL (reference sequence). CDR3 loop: CASSQGGGAYEQYF. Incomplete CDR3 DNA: TGTGCCAGCAGCCAAGGGGGGGGCGCTTAT.

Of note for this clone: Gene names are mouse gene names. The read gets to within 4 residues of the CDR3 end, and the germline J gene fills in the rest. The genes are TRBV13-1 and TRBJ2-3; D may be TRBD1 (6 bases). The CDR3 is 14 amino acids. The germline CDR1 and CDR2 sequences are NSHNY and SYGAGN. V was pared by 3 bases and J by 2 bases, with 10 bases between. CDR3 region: CASSVRDNAETLYF. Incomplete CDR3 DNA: TGTGCCAGCAGTGTCCGGGACAATGCAGAA.

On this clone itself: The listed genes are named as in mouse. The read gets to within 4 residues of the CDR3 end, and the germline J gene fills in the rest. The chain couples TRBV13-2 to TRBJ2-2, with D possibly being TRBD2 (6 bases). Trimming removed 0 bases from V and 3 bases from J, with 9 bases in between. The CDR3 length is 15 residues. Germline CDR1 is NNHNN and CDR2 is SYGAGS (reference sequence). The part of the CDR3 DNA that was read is TGTGCCAGCGGTGATGCTTTGGGGGACACCGGG. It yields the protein CASGDALGDTG. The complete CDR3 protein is CASGDALGDTGQLYF.

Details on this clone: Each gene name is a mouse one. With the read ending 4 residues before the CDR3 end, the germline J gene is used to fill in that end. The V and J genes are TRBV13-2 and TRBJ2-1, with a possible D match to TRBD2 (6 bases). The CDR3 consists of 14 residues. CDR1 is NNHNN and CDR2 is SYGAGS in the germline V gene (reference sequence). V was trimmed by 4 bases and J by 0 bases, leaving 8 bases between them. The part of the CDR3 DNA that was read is TGTGCCAGCGGTCTACTGGGTAACTATGCT. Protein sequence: CASGLLGNYA. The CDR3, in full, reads CASGLLGNYAEQFF.

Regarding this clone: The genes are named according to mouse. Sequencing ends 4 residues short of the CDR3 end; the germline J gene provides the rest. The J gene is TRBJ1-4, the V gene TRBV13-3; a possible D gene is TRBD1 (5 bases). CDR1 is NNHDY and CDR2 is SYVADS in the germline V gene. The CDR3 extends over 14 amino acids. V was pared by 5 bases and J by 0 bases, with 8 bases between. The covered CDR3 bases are TGTGCCAGCAGGAGGGGTTTTTCCAACGAA. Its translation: CASRRGFSNE. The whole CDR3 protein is CASRRGFSNERLFF.

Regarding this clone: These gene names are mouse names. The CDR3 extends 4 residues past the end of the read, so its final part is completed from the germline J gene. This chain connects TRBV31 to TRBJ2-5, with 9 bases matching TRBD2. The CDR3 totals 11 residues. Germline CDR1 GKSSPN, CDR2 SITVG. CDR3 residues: CAWDWGDTQYF. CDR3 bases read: TGTGCCTGGGACTGGGGGGAC.

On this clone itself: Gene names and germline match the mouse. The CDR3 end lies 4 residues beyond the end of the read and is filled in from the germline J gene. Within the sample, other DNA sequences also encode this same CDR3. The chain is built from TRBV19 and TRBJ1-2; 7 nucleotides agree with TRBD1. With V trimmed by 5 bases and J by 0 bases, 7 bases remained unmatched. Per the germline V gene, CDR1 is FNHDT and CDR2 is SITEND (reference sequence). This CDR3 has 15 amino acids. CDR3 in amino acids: CASSPRQGANSDYTF. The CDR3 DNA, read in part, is TGTGCCAGCAGCCCCAGACAGGGAGCAAACTCC.

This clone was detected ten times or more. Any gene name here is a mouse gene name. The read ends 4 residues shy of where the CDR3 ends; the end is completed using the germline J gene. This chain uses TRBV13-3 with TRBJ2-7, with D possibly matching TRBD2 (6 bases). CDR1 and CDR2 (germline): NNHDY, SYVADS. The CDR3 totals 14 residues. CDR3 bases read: TGTGCCAGCAGTGAGAGGGGACTTTCTTAT. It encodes CASSERGLSY. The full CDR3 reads CASSERGLSYEQYF.

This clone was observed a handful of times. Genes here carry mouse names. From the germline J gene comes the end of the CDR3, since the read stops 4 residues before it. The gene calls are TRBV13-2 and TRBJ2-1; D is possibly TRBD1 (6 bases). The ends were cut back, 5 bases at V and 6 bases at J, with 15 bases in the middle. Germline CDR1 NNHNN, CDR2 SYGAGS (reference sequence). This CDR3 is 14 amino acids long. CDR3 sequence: CASGEQGSIAEQFF. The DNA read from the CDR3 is TGTGCCAGCGGGGAACAGGGTTCTATTGCT.

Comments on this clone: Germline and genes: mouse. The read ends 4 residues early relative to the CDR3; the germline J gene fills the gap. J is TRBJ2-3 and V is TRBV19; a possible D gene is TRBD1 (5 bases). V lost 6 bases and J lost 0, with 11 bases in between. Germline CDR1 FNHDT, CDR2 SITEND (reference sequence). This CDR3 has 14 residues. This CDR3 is CASTSTDSAETLYF. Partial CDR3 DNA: TGTGCCAGCACCTCGACAGATAGTGCAGAA.